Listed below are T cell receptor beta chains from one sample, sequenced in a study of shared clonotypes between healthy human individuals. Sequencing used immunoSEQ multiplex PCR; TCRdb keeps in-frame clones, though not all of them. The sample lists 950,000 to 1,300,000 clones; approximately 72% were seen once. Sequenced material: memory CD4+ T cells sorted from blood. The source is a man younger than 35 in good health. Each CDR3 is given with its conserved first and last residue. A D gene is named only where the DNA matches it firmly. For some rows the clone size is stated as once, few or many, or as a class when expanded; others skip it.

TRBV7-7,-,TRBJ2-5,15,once,CASGRGGDDGETQYF,TGTGCTAGCGGCCGAGGGGGCGATGATGGGGAGACCCAGTACTTC
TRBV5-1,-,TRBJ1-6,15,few,CASSLGPLGNSPLHF,TGCGCCAGCAGCTTGGGGCCGCTTGGGAATTCACCCCTCCACTTT
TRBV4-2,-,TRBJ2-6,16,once,CASSRGFVSGANVLTF,TGTGCCAGCAGCCGGGGGTTTGTGAGCGGGGCCAACGTCCTGACTTTC
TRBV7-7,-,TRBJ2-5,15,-,CASSIGGPGTETQYF,TGTGCTAGCAGCATCGGCGGTCCGGGGACAGAGACCCAGTACTTC
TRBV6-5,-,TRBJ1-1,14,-,CAVRDRFMNTEAFF,TGTGCCGTGAGGGACCGGTTCATGAACACTGAAGCTTTCTTT
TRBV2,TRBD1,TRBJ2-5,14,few,CASSVFGTGETQYF,TGTGCCAGCAGTGTATTCGGGACAGGGGAGACCCAGTACTTC
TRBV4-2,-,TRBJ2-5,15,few,CASSQGGEPLETQYF,TGTGCCAGCAGCCAAGGGGGTGAACCTCTCGAGACCCAGTACTTC
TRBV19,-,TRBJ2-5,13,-,CATGPIAGETQYF,TGTGCCACGGGCCCCATAGCCGGAGAGACCCAGTACTTC
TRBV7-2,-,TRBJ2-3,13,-,CASSQNSADTQYF,TGTGCCAGCAGCCAGAACAGCGCAGATACGCAGTATTTT
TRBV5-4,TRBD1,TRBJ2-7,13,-,CASRPDRANEQYF,TGTGCCAGCAGACCGGACAGGGCAAACGAGCAGTACTTC
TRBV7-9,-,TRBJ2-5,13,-,CASSLVLGQTQYF,TGTGCCAGCAGCTTAGTGTTAGGCCAGACCCAGTACTTC
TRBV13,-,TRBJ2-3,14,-,CASSLVRPTDTQYF,TGTGCCAGCAGCTTAGTTAGACCCACAGATACGCAGTATTTT
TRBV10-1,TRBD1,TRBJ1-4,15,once,CASSDGQASNEKLFF,TGCGCCAGCAGTGACGGACAGGCGTCTAATGAAAAACTGTTTTTT
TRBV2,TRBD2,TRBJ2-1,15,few,CASSAAGLAGSEQFF,TGTGCCAGCAGTGCCGCGGGACTAGCGGGAAGTGAGCAGTTCTTC
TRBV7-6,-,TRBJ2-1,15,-,CASSLEWGFYNEQFF,TGTGCCAGCAGCTTAGAGTGGGGTTTTTATAATGAGCAGTTCTTC